This TCR beta chain is drawn from a study of Ad26.COV2.S vaccination and SARS-CoV-2 variants. Study-level information: Trial arm assignment for the donor was COV1001 Ad26.COV2.S. Participants got Ad26.COV2.S intramuscularly, once or twice 56 days apart.

Regarding the study as a whole: Reportedly, spike-specific CD8+ and CD4+ T cell responses achieved substantial breadth once vaccination had taken place.

The CDR3 runs 14 residues. CDR1 is MDHEN, CDR2 SYDVKM, per germline. The V end lost 3 bases, the J end lost 5 bases, and 14 bases lay between the germline ends. Treatment described: 15 to 20 received Ad26.COV2.S at low or high dose, single or two shots; about five received placebo; per-sample allocation not given. It was on day 63 after the first vaccine or placebo injection that samples were taken. On this clone: The antigen is undetermined.

Clones were sequenced by immunoSEQ multiplex PCR, and TCRdb holds only the in-frame ones, with some missing. Among roughly 300,000 clones listed, around 89% were seen once. This rearrangement joins TRBV28 to TRBJ2-7; D call uncertain. The sequencing here drew on peripheral blood, taken in a trial of Ad26.COV2.S vaccine versus placebo. This sequence originates from a person aged 18-65 years who received the Ad26.COV2.S COVID-19 vaccine or a placebo. The CDR3 DNA sequence: TGTGCCAGCAGTTTCTCCCCCCTAGTGAACGAGCAGTACTTC. It translates to CASSFSPLVNEQYF.